The 3 T cell receptor beta chains reported below all come from one sample, sequenced in a study of shared clonotypes between healthy human individuals. Produced via immunoSEQ multiplex PCR; TCRdb's table is partial and in-frame only. The table records more than 2,000,000 clones, around nine tenths of them present only once. The sequenced sample consisted of naive CD4+ T cells sorted from blood. Documented subset: CD45RA+ positively selected. These receptors were collected from a man younger than 35 in good health.

The V call is TRBV5-4, the J call TRBJ2-3; D is perhaps TRBD1 or TRBD2 (5 bases each). V was pared by 2 bases and J by 0 bases, with 10 bases between. This CDR3 spans 15 amino acids. Germline V gives CDR1 SGHNT, CDR2 YYREEE (reference sequence). In DNA form, the CDR3 reads TGTGCCAGCAGCTTCCGGGACCAGAGCACAGATACGCAGTATTTT. Protein: CASSFRDQSTDTQYF.

The chain joins TRBV6-5 to TRBJ2-7, with D possibly TRBD1 on 6 matching bases. This CDR3 comprises 11 residues. Germline CDR1 is MNHEY and CDR2 is SVGAGI. V lost 7 bases and J lost 7, with 11 bases in between. In DNA form, the CDR3 reads TGTGCCAGCACCGAGAGGGGGGAGCAGTACTTC. Its protein product is CASTERGEQYF.

The rearrangement links TRBV10-3 to TRBJ2-3, with D hard to call. The CDR3 totals 17 residues. CDR1 and CDR2 (germline): ENHRY, SYGVKD. Trimming pared 0 bases from V and 1 base from J, leaving 14 bases between. The DNA of the CDR3 is TGTGCCATCAGTGAGTCTGTTAGCATTGCTGGCACAGATACGCAGTATTTT. Translating it yields CAISESVSIAGTDTQYF.